The clone carrying this T cell receptor (beta chain) was counted ten times or more. Its antigen is currently unknown. The data originate from a study of T cells after posttransplantation cyclophosphamide. Study-level points and caveats: TRB clonality was highly associated with recipient CMV seropositivity and reactivation.

Per the germline V gene, CDR1 is LGHNT and CDR2 is FRNRAP. The CDR3 is 16 amino acids. The germline V and J ends were trimmed by 1 base and 1 base, with 10 bases remaining between them. Profiling relied on immunoSEQ multiplex PCR, and the TCRdb table lists in-frame clones only, not all of them. The sample was found to contain approximately 25,000 clones, and every one recurs. This chain joins TRBV12-5 and TRBJ2-2, with D tentatively TRBD2 (6 bases). The sample taken for sequencing was PBMCs. The sequence was obtained from a woman in her forties or fifties in good health, CMV-negative, and a related stem cell transplant donor. The CDR3 nucleotides read TGTGCTAGTGGTTTGGAAACGACTAGGAACACCGGGGAGCTGTTTTTT. It specifies CASGLETTRNTGELFF.